Listed below are T cell receptor beta chains from one sample, sequenced in a study of blood T cell repertoires in COVID-19. Sequenced by immunoSEQ multiplex PCR; TCRdb stores in-frame clones only, minus some. The data show tens of thousands of clones, around 80% seen once. The sample comprised peripheral blood. The source is a woman of 80 years or more with COVID-19, enrolled during active disease. The CDR3 runs from the conserved cysteine through the conserved F or W. D genes are given only for firm matches. Expanded clones are given a class, and other clones once, few, many or no size at all.

CDR3aa: CASSGRTGRFEQYF
CDR3nt: TGTGCCAGCAGTGGCCGGACAGGGAGGTTCGAGCAGTACTTC
abundance: NA
d_gene: TRBD1
j_gene: TRBJ2-7
v_gene: TRBV25-1

CDR3aa: CASSQVAGGGSYEQYF
CDR3nt: TGCGCCAGCAGCCAAGTAGCGGGAGGGGGGTCCTACGAGCAGTACTTC
abundance: NA
d_gene: TRBD2
j_gene: TRBJ2-7
v_gene: TRBV4-1

CDR3aa: CASSQDGQLYGYTF
CDR3nt: TGTGCCAGCAGCCAAGATGGGCAGCTGTATGGCTACACCTTC
abundance: NA
d_gene: NA
j_gene: TRBJ1-2
v_gene: TRBV3-1/TRBV3-2

CDR3aa: CASSYQSGVLYGYTF
CDR3nt: TGTGCCAGCAGTTACCAGTCGGGGGTTCTCTACGGCTACACCTTC
abundance: NA
d_gene: NA
j_gene: TRBJ1-2
v_gene: TRBV6-5

CDR3aa: CASSPTLVSVGQRNSPLHF
CDR3nt: TGTGCCAGCAGCCCCACCCTTGTTTCTGTAGGACAGAGAAATTCACCCCTCCACTTT
abundance: NA
d_gene: NA
j_gene: TRBJ1-6
v_gene: TRBV7-6

CDR3aa: CAWHPGRGHEKLFF
CDR3nt: TGTGCCTGGCACCCGGGCAGGGGACATGAAAAACTGTTTTTT
abundance: NA
d_gene: NA
j_gene: TRBJ1-4
v_gene: TRBV30

CDR3aa: CASTERGAGDGEQFF
CDR3nt: TGTGCCAGCACCGAACGGGGAGCGGGGGACGGTGAGCAGTTCTTC
abundance: NA
d_gene: TRBD2
j_gene: TRBJ2-1
v_gene: TRBV6-5

CDR3aa: CASSVVRGRGTGELFF
CDR3nt: TGTGCCAGCAGCGTAGTTAGGGGGCGCGGGACCGGGGAGCTGTTTTTT
abundance: NA
d_gene: TRBD1
j_gene: TRBJ2-2
v_gene: TRBV9

CDR3aa: CASRGTSGHPRETQYF
CDR3nt: TGTGCCAGCAGGGGAACTAGCGGGCACCCGAGGGAGACCCAGTACTTC
abundance: NA
d_gene: TRBD2
j_gene: TRBJ2-5
v_gene: TRBV28

CDR3aa: CASSPRTGSNEQYF
CDR3nt: TGTGCCAGCTCCCCCCGGACAGGGAGCAACGAGCAGTACTTC
abundance: NA
d_gene: TRBD1
j_gene: TRBJ2-7
v_gene: TRBV18

CDR3aa: CAWSGGTVSYEQYF
CDR3nt: TGTGCCTGGAGCGGAGGGACGGTATCCTACGAGCAGTACTTC
abundance: once
d_gene: NA
j_gene: TRBJ2-7
v_gene: TRBV30

CDR3aa: CSVGVGDTSNYGYTF
CDR3nt: TGCAGCGTTGGGGTGGGGGACACCTCTAACTATGGCTACACCTTC
abundance: NA
d_gene: NA
j_gene: TRBJ1-2
v_gene: TRBV29-1

CDR3aa: CASRRQGATYEQYF
CDR3nt: TGTGCCAGCAGACGACAGGGGGCCACCTACGAGCAGTACTTC
abundance: NA
d_gene: TRBD1
j_gene: TRBJ2-7
v_gene: TRBV27

CDR3aa: CASSNKVQGAGNTIYF
CDR3nt: TGTGCCAGCAGCAATAAGGTCCAGGGGGCAGGAAACACCATATATTTT
abundance: NA
d_gene: NA
j_gene: TRBJ1-3
v_gene: TRBV21-1

CDR3aa: CASSERLAGGPDEQYF
CDR3nt: TGTGCCAGCAGTGAACGCTTAGCGGGAGGGCCGGACGAGCAGTACTTC
abundance: NA
d_gene: TRBD2
j_gene: TRBJ2-7
v_gene: TRBV6-1

CDR3aa: CSVRQDTYEQYF
CDR3nt: TGCAGCGTTAGGCAGGATACCTACGAGCAGTACTTC
abundance: NA
d_gene: NA
j_gene: TRBJ2-7
v_gene: TRBV29-1

CDR3aa: CSAPRDTEAFF
CDR3nt: TGCAGTGCCCCCCGGGACACTGAAGCTTTCTTT
abundance: NA
d_gene: NA
j_gene: TRBJ1-1
v_gene: TRBV20-1

CDR3aa: CASSEGTGYEKLFF
CDR3nt: TGTGCCAGCAGTGAAGGGACAGGGTATGAAAAACTGTTTTTT
abundance: NA
d_gene: TRBD1
j_gene: TRBJ1-4
v_gene: TRBV6-1

CDR3aa: CASSRDRGNSPLHF
CDR3nt: TGTGCCAGCAGCCGGGACAGGGGTAATTCACCCCTCCACTTT
abundance: NA
d_gene: TRBD1
j_gene: TRBJ1-6
v_gene: TRBV6-4

CDR3aa: CASSPKGTSGAQETQYF
CDR3nt: TGTGCCAGCAGCCCTAAGGGAACTAGCGGAGCCCAAGAGACCCAGTACTTC
abundance: NA
d_gene: TRBD2
j_gene: TRBJ2-5
v_gene: TRBV3-1/TRBV3-2

CDR3aa: CASSYVQGNGNTIYF
CDR3nt: TGTGCCAGCAGTTACGTACAGGGGAATGGAAACACCATATATTTT
abundance: NA
d_gene: TRBD1
j_gene: TRBJ1-3
v_gene: TRBV6-5

CDR3aa: CASSLMTTPYEQYF
CDR3nt: TGTGCCAGCAGTTTAATGACTACTCCCTACGAGCAGTACTTC
abundance: NA
d_gene: NA
j_gene: TRBJ2-7
v_gene: TRBV28

CDR3aa: CASSEGLAGVSKPEQYF
CDR3nt: TGTGCCAGCAGCGAAGGACTAGCGGGAGTCAGCAAACCCGAGCAGTACTTC
abundance: NA
d_gene: TRBD2
j_gene: TRBJ2-7
v_gene: TRBV3-1/TRBV3-2

CDR3aa: CASSFKPGQGINEQFF
CDR3nt: TGTGCCAGCAGCTTTAAGCCGGGACAGGGGATTAATGAGCAGTTCTTC
abundance: NA
d_gene: TRBD1
j_gene: TRBJ2-1
v_gene: TRBV7-3

CDR3aa: CASSLQGVHTEAFF
CDR3nt: TGTGCCAGCAGCCTTCAGGGGGTCCACACTGAAGCTTTCTTT
abundance: NA
d_gene: TRBD1
j_gene: TRBJ1-1
v_gene: TRBV5-4

CDR3aa: CASSLAGGRETQYF
CDR3nt: TGTGCCAGCAGTCTAGCGGGAGGGCGAGAGACCCAGTACTTC
abundance: NA
d_gene: TRBD2
j_gene: TRBJ2-5
v_gene: TRBV27

CDR3aa: CSARQGEGSVF
CDR3nt: TGCAGCGCTAGACAGGGCGAGGGGTCGGTCTTC
abundance: once
d_gene: TRBD1
j_gene: TRBJ2-1
v_gene: TRBV29-1

CDR3aa: CASSIISTGRPNYGYTF
CDR3nt: TGTGCCAGTAGTATAATATCCACAGGACGACCTAACTATGGCTACACCTTC
abundance: NA
d_gene: NA
j_gene: TRBJ1-2
v_gene: TRBV19